This paragraph covers one T cell receptor beta chain sequence. This receptor's antigen is unknown. Qualities for individual bases were not recorded, and no much larger clone is one base off. TCRbeta CDR3 regions were amplified from genomic DNA by means of the immunoSEQ Assay, a bias-controlled multiplex PCR. For the original study's pipeline: Nucleated cell counts per sample were estimated from amplification of reference gene primers within the assay. Sequence reads were collapsed and filtered to measure the absolute abundance of every unique TCRbeta CDR3 rearrangement. For each sample, productive Simpson clonality was calculated as the square root of Simpson's diversity index over productive rearrangements. Imported from immuneACCESS, the table was reduced by TCRdb to in-frame sequences with V and J called. These copies leave out some clones; in studies compared against another copy, an unresolved V gene accounts for under half, and the cause of the remainder is not known. Clone size and V and J calls were adopted from that table, with D and trimming inferred from the DNA. The sample profile shows roughly 300,000 clones; approximately 87% of them were found once. More than 10% of the sample is in the top ten clones.

The sample comes from a study of blood T cell repertoires in COVID-19 (TCRdb year 2020). Describing the broader study: Samples from collaborators originated in the United States, Italy and Spain and spanned both the acute and convalescent phases of COVID-19. The prospective study material was composed of cDNA or gDNA derived from T cells, B-cell-depleted T cells, or PBMCs. Deeply sampled blood TCRbeta repertoires from subjects exposed to, actively infected with, or recovered from COVID-19 were included in the dataset. The repertoires were released in a freely available public database meant as a resource for research on the immune response to SARS-CoV-2. Samples were obtained from the ongoing ImmuneRACE study (first 160 participants) and from roughly 1,300 subjects provided by 6 global collaborators. The sample metadata nearly always contained a de-identified subject ID, COVID-19 status, age in years and sex. Where available, HLA class I and class II types were taken from metadata supplied by the sample provider and were not determined by assay-based typing. The investigation overall reported the following: Clinical and demographic metadata were provided uncurated, with the amount varying by source and participant.

One collaborating source in Seattle enrolled patients during active infection and followed them longitudinally through the course of disease. Collaborating institutions collected whole blood in K2EDTA tubes following their own protocols. Collaborator samples were shipped for TCRbeta analysis as frozen whole blood, isolated PBMCs, or DNA extracted from either sample type. V is pared back by 4 bases and J by 6 bases, with 22 bases lying between the germline termini. The CDR3, cysteine through phenylalanine, is 17 amino acids long. The retained sequence is limited to the CDR3, 51 bases, with the frame set at the first base. In the germline V gene, CDR1 corresponds to MDHEN and CDR2 to SYDVKM.

The source is a woman under 40 with COVID-19, enrolled during active disease. The sequence links TRBV28 to TRBJ1-5; TRBD1 is perhaps the D gene, given 6 matching bases. Sequencing was performed on peripheral blood. The sequenced DNA is TGTGCCAGCAGTTACGACCCTGGACAGTTTGGAATTCAGCCCCAGCATTTT. It codes for CASSYDPGQFGIQPQHF.